This TCR beta chain was captured in a study of beta chain features in type 1 diabetes. Across the study: Sorted cell examination encompassed about 110,000,000 cells across all samples. Study results and limitations: With patients and controls alike, PCR might favor shorter templates to an equal degree. Individuals with type 1 diabetes displayed fewer insertions and more deletions at VDJ junctions. Among all four CD4+ subsets, Type 1 diabetes patients had TCRB CDR3s that were moderately but significantly shorter.

Trimming cost V 3 bases and J 2 bases, with 8 bases left between them. Looked up from germline, CDR1 is MNHNY and CDR2 is SVGAGI (reference sequence). The CDR3 covers 14 residues. Expressed TCRB transcripts were sequenced because the isolated RNA had all been reverse transcribed beforehand. The protocol was immunoSEQ multiplex PCR, while the TCRdb copy is restricted to in-frame clones and leaves out a portion. The data show 300,000 to 400,000 clones, approximately 15% seen once. This clone was detected a few times. Its target is not known. Naive, central memory, regulatory and stem cell-like memory cells within the CD4+ compartment were sorted using CD45RO/CCR7/CD25/CD127/CD95/CD27.

Sequencing was carried out using naive CD4+ T cells from blood. The V and J genes are TRBV6-6 and TRBJ1-3; D may be TRBD1 (5 bases). This clonotype was obtained from a woman aged 18 to 35 with type 1 diabetes. CDR3 sequence: CASSYRGTGNTIYF. For the CDR3, the DNA is TGTGCCAGCAGTTATAGGGGAACTGGAAACACCATATATTTT.